The 9 T cell receptor beta chains below were found in one sample sequenced in a study of OX40 agonist ivuxolimab in advanced cancers. Assay used: immunoSEQ multiplex PCR; TCRdb lists only in-frame clones, some missing. The data show about 45,000 clones, with 70% to 90% seen just once and 0.3% to 0.45% held by the top ten. Source: CD4+ or CD8+ T cells sorted from blood, taken in a trial of the OX40 agonist ivuxolimab. The receptors originated from an adult with an advanced solid tumor such as melanoma, head and neck, liver or kidney cancer.

This clone was counted between two and nine times. This chain uses TRBV5-1 with TRBJ2-5, with 7 nucleotides matching TRBD2. The CDR3 has 17 amino acids. V lost 0 bases to trimming and J lost 1 base; unmatched junction nucleotides: 9. In germline, CDR1 is SGHRS, CDR2 YFSETQ. CDR3 DNA sequence: TGCGCCAGCAGCTTGGCCGGGATTGGCGGGGGCCAAGAGACCCAGTACTTC. Translation: CASSLAGIGGGQETQYF.

The chain carries TRBV6-5 and TRBJ2-5, with 13 bases identical to TRBD2. V shed 5 bases and J 13 bases; nucleotides not matched to a gene: 10. This CDR3 is 14 amino acids long. Germline V gene data show CDR1 as MNHEY and CDR2 as SVGAGI. CDR3 nucleotides: TGTGCCAGCAGTCCCGGGACTAGCGGGGCCCGCTGGTACTTC. This translates into CASSPGTSGARWYF.

The chain uses TRBV5-1 and TRBJ1-1, with D possibly being TRBD1 (6 bases). V lost 5 bases to trimming and J lost 1 base, with 15 bases between them. CDR1 and CDR2 from the germline V gene are SGHRS and YFSETQ. This CDR3 has 15 residues. As DNA, the CDR3 is TGCGCCAGCAGAATGGGGGCCTCGGGGAACACTGAAGCTTTCTTT. This encodes CASRMGASGNTEAFF.

The chain is built from TRBV18 and TRBJ2-2; 7 nucleotides align to TRBD2. This CDR3 contains 15 residues. V was pared by 3 bases and J by 3 bases, with 4 bases of the junction left unmatched. The germline CDR1 and CDR2 sequences are KGHSH and LQKENI. CDR3 nucleotides: TGTGCCAGCTCACCCCAGCGGGATGACACCGGGGAGCTGTTTTTT. Protein product: CASSPQRDDTGELFF.

The genes are TRBV2 and TRBJ1-6; D may be TRBD1 (5 bases). The V and J ends lost 8 bases and 13 bases respectively, with 18 bases between them. Germline V lookup: CDR1 SNHLY, CDR2 FYNNEI. The CDR3 has 13 amino acids. CDR3: CASRGTFKIPLHF. CDR3 DNA: TGTGCCAGCCGCGGGACTTTTAAGATTCCCCTCCACTTT.

V is TRBV25-1 and J is TRBJ2-3, with TRBD1 identical over 7 bases. Per germline, CDR1 MGHDK and CDR2 SYGVNS. V shed 5 bases and J 0 bases; nucleotides not matched to a gene: 2. This CDR3 spans 14 amino acids. The CDR3 is CASSLTGSTDTQYF. The CDR3 bases are TGTGCCAGCAGTTTGACAGGGAGCACAGATACGCAGTATTTT.

This clone was recorded a few times. The rearrangement uses TRBV5-1 and TRBJ2-7; possibly TRBD1 for D (5 bases). Trimming removed 0 bases from V and 5 bases from J, with 15 bases in between. Germline CDR1 is SGHRS and CDR2 is YFSETQ. This CDR3 has 15 residues. CDR3 nucleotide sequence: TGCGCCAGCAGCTTGGCTGGGGCAATCTTGGACGAGCAGTACTTC. Its protein product is CASSLAGAILDEQYF.

This rearrangement joins TRBV4-1 to TRBJ1-1; D perhaps matches TRBD1 (6 bases). Trimming left V 4 bases short and J 4 bases short, with 13 bases between. The CDR3 has 14 amino acids. Germline-derived CDR1 and CDR2 are MGHRA and YSYEKL. In nucleotides, the CDR3 is TGCGCCAGCAGCCCATACAGGGAGGGCACTGAAGCTTTCTTT. The encoded protein is CASSPYREGTEAFF.

This clone was seen a handful of times. The rearrangement uses TRBV28 and TRBJ2-4, with TRBD1 matching 8 bases. The germline CDR1 and CDR2 sequences are MDHEN and SYDVKM. The CDR3 contains 14 residues. Trimming at V came to 5 bases and at J to 6 bases, leaving 6 bases not matched to a gene. CDR3 region: CASSDRQGRNIQYF. DNA of the CDR3: TGTGCCAGCAGTGACCGACAGGGGAGAAACATTCAGTACTTC.